Listed here are 30 T cell receptor beta chains from one sample, sequenced in a study of T cell responses to AZD1222 COVID-19 vaccine. Data came from immunoSEQ multiplex PCR; TCRdb stores just in-frame clones and leaves some out. The table includes about 150,000 clones, 88% detected once. The starting material was peripheral blood, obtained after recovery from COVID-19. These receptors came from an adult who had recovered from COVID-19.

The genes are TRBV9 and TRBJ2-3, with 13 bases identical to TRBD2. The CDR3 is made up of 17 amino acids. Germline CDR1 reads SGDLS; CDR2 reads YYNGEE. With V trimmed by 0 bases and J by 0 bases, 1 base remained unmatched. CDR3 DNA: TGTGCCAGCAGCGTAGGGACTAGCGGGGGAAGCACAGATACGCAGTATTTT. Translating it yields CASSVGTSGGSTDTQYF.

The rearrangement uses TRBV2 and TRBJ1-2; D unclear. CDR1 and CDR2 from the germline V gene are SNHLY and FYNNEI. The V gene lost 5 bases and the J gene lost 8 bases, with 9 bases spanning the gap. The CDR3 sequence is 11 residues long. For the CDR3, the DNA is TGTGCCAGCAGTTCCGCGGGGGGCTACACCTTC. Residues: CASSSAGGYTF.

The V gene is TRBV5-4, the J gene TRBJ2-5; 8 positions agree with TRBD1. Trimming took 3 bases from V and 2 from J; bases not matched to a gene: 3. Germline CDR1 reads SGHNT; CDR2 reads YYREEE (reference sequence). This CDR3 region has 14 residues. DNA of the CDR3: TGTGCCAGCAGCTCCCGGACAGGGCAAGAGACCCAGTACTTC. It is translated as CASSSRTGQETQYF.

The chain couples TRBV1 to TRBJ2-7. TRBV1 is a recognized pseudogene. The CDR3 contains 13 residues. CDR3 amino acids: CTSGKFVSYEQYF. Written as DNA, the CDR3 is TGCACCAGCGGTAAGTTTGTCTCCTACGAGCAGTACTTC.

For the CDR3, the DNA is TGTGCCAGCAGTTCCCCTAACACCAGGGGCATTCAGTACTTC. Protein product: CASSSPNTRGIQYF. V usage is TRBV27 and J usage is TRBJ2-4, with a weak D call TRBD1 (6 bases). V gave up 4 bases and J gave up 9 bases, with 16 bases separating them. Germline V lookup: CDR1 MNHEY, CDR2 SMNVEV (reference sequence). CDR3 length equals 14 residues.

The rearrangement joins TRBV10-3 to TRBJ1-4; D is possibly TRBD1 (5 bases). Trimming took off 3 bases at V and 0 bases at J, with 11 bases between the two ends. There are 16 residues in the CDR3. CDR1 is ENHRY and CDR2 is SYGVKD in the germline V gene. DNA of the CDR3: TGTGCCATCAGTGAAGTCCAGGGCGCAACTAATGAAAAACTGTTTTTT. Protein: CAISEVQGATNEKLFF.

The rearrangement links TRBV2 to TRBJ1-2; D is perhaps TRBD1 (5 bases). V was clipped by 3 bases and J by 8 bases, with 16 bases between them. CDR1 is SNHLY, CDR2 FYNNEI, per germline. The CDR3 is 14 amino acids. The CDR3 sequence: CASSDRQLRRGYTF. Here the CDR3 DNA reads TGTGCCAGCAGTGATAGACAGCTCAGAAGGGGCTACACCTTC.

This chain connects TRBV7-2 to TRBJ2-5; D might be TRBD2 (5 bases). Trimming removed 5 bases from V and 5 bases from J, with 15 bases in between. Germline V gives CDR1 SGHTA, CDR2 FQGNSA. This CDR3 region has 14 residues. DNA of the CDR3: TGTGCCAGCAGCCCCACGGATCGCGGGGAGACCCAGTACTTC. Protein: CASSPTDRGETQYF. The entire variable domain, with the rest obtained from reference TRBV7-2 and TRBJ2-5, is as follows: GAGVSQSPSNKVTEKGKDVELRCDPISGHTALYWYRQSLGQGLEFLIYFQGNSAPDKSGLPSDRFSAERTGGSVSTLTIQRTQQEDSAVYLCASSPTDRGETQYFGPGTRLLVL.

This rearrangement joins TRBV6-2 or TRBV6-3 to TRBJ2-2, with a tentative D call TRBD2 (6 bases). V lost 6 bases and J lost 7, with 12 bases in between. Germline V gene sequence: CDR1 MNHEY, CDR2 SVGEGT. The CDR3 runs 13 residues. CDR3 region: CASSLRRVGELFF. CDR3 coding DNA: TGTGCCAGCAGCCTCCGGAGGGTCGGGGAGCTGTTTTTT.

The chain joins TRBV4-3 to TRBJ2-7; D possibly corresponds to TRBD2 (6 bases). The length of the CDR3 is 15 residues. V lost 1 base and J lost 2, with 12 bases in between. Looked up from germline, CDR1 is LGHNA and CDR2 is YSLEER. As DNA, the CDR3 is TGCGCCAGCAGCCAAGGGAGGGCAGGTCCCTACGAGCAGTACTTC. Translation gives CASSQGRAGPYEQYF.

The chain recombines TRBV9 with TRBJ1-2; D uncertain. Trimming left V 4 bases short and J 5 bases short, with 12 bases between. This CDR3 comprises 13 residues. CDR1 and CDR2 from the germline V gene are SGDLS and YYNGEE. This chain's CDR3 is CASSRTSQYGYTF. Written as DNA, the CDR3 is TGTGCCAGCAGCCGAACGTCACAATATGGCTACACCTTC.

The CDR3 DNA is TGTGCCAGCTCACACCGGGACATTGAAGCTTTCTTT. Translating gives CASSHRDIEAFF. The J gene is TRBJ1-1, the V gene TRBV18; tentatively, D is TRBD1 (6 bases). The CDR3 spans 12 residues. Germline values: CDR1 KGHSH, CDR2 LQKENI. V gave up 4 bases and J gave up 7 bases, with 10 bases separating them.

The chain has TRBV7-9 and TRBJ1-5, with 7 bases fitting TRBD1. The ends lost 3 bases at V and 2 bases at J; junction bases unmatched: 4. The CDR3 has 15 amino acids. Germline V gene lookup returns CDR1 SEHNR and CDR2 FQNEAQ (reference sequence). CDR3 residues: CASSLGQTGNQPQHF. The CDR3 bases are TGTGCCAGCAGCTTGGGACAGACGGGCAATCAGCCCCAGCATTTT.

The rearrangement links TRBV5-4 to TRBJ2-3; possible D gene TRBD1, 5 bases. The CDR3 spans 14 residues. CDR1 is SGHNT, CDR2 YYREEE, per germline (reference sequence). V lost 4 bases to trimming and J lost 4 bases, with 13 bases between them. In nucleotides, the CDR3 is TGTGCCAGCAGCGGGCAGGGCTCAGCAGATACGCAGTATTTT. It specifies CASSGQGSADTQYF.

The chain employs TRBV5-1 and TRBJ2-4, with D uncertain. CDR3 size: 13 residues. V was clipped by 4 bases and J by 7 bases, with 12 bases between them. CDR1 and CDR2 from the germline V gene are SGHRS and YFSETQ. The CDR3 DNA sequence: TGCGCCAGCAGCCCCCCTGCAGAGAACATTCAGTACTTC. This gives the protein CASSPPAENIQYF.

This rearrangement joins TRBV6-6 to TRBJ2-3, with 7 positions matching TRBD2. With V trimmed by 5 bases and J by 0 bases, 8 bases remained unmatched. This CDR3 is 16 amino acids long. Per germline, CDR1 MNHNY and CDR2 SVGAGI (reference sequence). The CDR3 here is CASSKSSGVSTDTQYF. DNA of the CDR3: TGTGCCAGCAGTAAATCTAGCGGTGTCAGCACAGATACGCAGTATTTT.

This chain joins TRBV5-6 and TRBJ2-7; D not certain. V dropped 1 base and J dropped 2 bases, with 4 bases sitting between them. This CDR3 contains 12 residues. Germline loops: CDR1 SGHDT, CDR2 YYEEEE. The CDR3 DNA reads TGTGCCAGCAGCTTGTCGGCCTACGAGCAGTACTTC. Encoded protein: CASSLSAYEQYF.

This clone was counted between two and nine times. The rearrangement joins TRBV28 to TRBJ1-2; a possible D gene is TRBD1 (5 bases). Trimming cost V 0 bases and J 4 bases, with 6 bases left between them. The CDR3 runs to 13 residues. Germline V gene data show CDR1 as MDHEN and CDR2 as SYDVKM. The chain's CDR3 is CASSLWQGYGYTF. CDR3 nucleotide sequence: TGTGCCAGCAGTTTATGGCAGGGCTATGGCTACACCTTC.

The rearrangement joins TRBV18 to TRBJ2-5; TRBD2 agrees at 10 bases. Germline CDR1 is KGHSH and CDR2 is LQKENI. V dropped 3 bases and J dropped 1; count of bases not matched to a gene: 5. This CDR3 has 16 amino acids. The CDR3 here is CASSPLAGGLQETQYF. CDR3 nucleotide sequence: TGTGCCAGCTCACCTTTAGCGGGGGGCCTCCAAGAGACCCAGTACTTC. The full variable domain, with the rest looked up from reference TRBV18 and TRBJ2-5, is NAGVMQNPRHLVRRRGQEARLRCSPMKGHSHVYWYRQLPEEGLKFMVYLQKENIIDESGMPKERFSAEFPKEGPSILRIQQVVRGDSAAYFCASSPLAGGLQETQYFGPGTRLLVL.

The chain combines TRBV15 with TRBJ1-2; TRBD1 matches 9 bases. CDR3 length equals 13 residues. Germline lookup yields CDR1 LNHNV and CDR2 YYDKDF (reference sequence). Losses at the gene ends were 1 base for V and 6 bases for J; bases not matched to a gene: 0. CDR3 sequence (DNA): TGTGCCACCAGCAGAGGACAGGGGGATGGCTACACCTTC. Translated: CATSRGQGDGYTF.

The CDR3 here is CASSQAGTASNYGYTF. The CDR3 nucleotides are TGTGCCAGCTCTCAAGCCGGGACAGCTTCTAACTATGGCTACACCTTC. The chain recombines TRBV18 with TRBJ1-2; 7 bases line up with TRBD1. The trim removed 6 bases at V and 0 bases at J, leaving 10 bases unmatched. This CDR3 is 16 amino acids long. Germline CDR1 is KGHSH and CDR2 is LQKENI.

The rearrangement uses TRBV29-1 and TRBJ1-1, with D hard to call. CDR3 length equals 13 residues. V lost 6 bases to trimming and J lost 0 bases, with 11 bases between them. CDR1 SQVTM and CDR2 ANQGSEA come from the germline V gene. The DNA of the CDR3 is TGCAGCGTAAACTTGAGAATGAACACTGAAGCTTTCTTT. Encoded protein: CSVNLRMNTEAFF.

This clone was found once. The sample contains more than one DNA sequence encoding this CDR3. The chain employs TRBV9 and TRBJ1-3; no clear D. The CDR3 is 16 amino acids. V gave up 0 bases and J gave up 0 bases, with 10 bases separating them. The germline V gene encodes CDR1 SGDLS and CDR2 YYNGEE. The DNA for the CDR3 is TGTGCCAGCAGCGTAGGAAGTTCTAGCTCTGGAAACACCATATATTTT. This encodes CASSVGSSSSGNTIYF. Full variable domain (rest looked up from reference TRBV9 and TRBJ1-3): DSGVTQTPKHLITATGQRVTLRCSPRSGDLSVYWYQQSLDQGLQFLIQYYNGEERAKGNILERFSAQQFPDLHSELNLSSLELGDSALYFCASSVGSSSSGNTIYFGEGSWLTVV.

The CDR3 sequence: CASSGSGTYNEQFF. CDR3 coding DNA: TGCGCCAGCAGCGGTAGCGGGACCTACAATGAGCAGTTCTTC. The rearrangement links TRBV5-1 to TRBJ2-1; 8 nucleotides align to TRBD2. CDR1 and CDR2 (germline): SGHRS, YFSETQ. The CDR3 has 14 residues. V shed 4 bases, J shed 2 bases, and the junction held 2 bases outside the gene matches.

The DNA for the CDR3 is TGTGCCAGCGGTGGGGACACTTTGCGTGGGGCTTTCTTT. As protein: CASGGDTLRGAFF. The chain has TRBV12-3 or TRBV12-4 and TRBJ1-1, with D possibly TRBD1 on 6 matching bases. The CDR3 is 13 residues long. With 8 bases removed from V and 11 bases from J, the gap between germline ends came to 21 bases.

The chain is built from TRBV9 and TRBJ2-7; perhaps D is TRBD1 or TRBD2 (5 bases each). Germline lookup yields CDR1 SGDLS and CDR2 YYNGEE. V was shortened by 0 bases and J by 2 bases, with 9 bases between the two germline ends. The CDR3 has 14 amino acids. CDR3 DNA: TGTGCCAGCAGCGTAGATGAGGGGCCCTACGAGCAGTACTTC. As protein: CASSVDEGPYEQYF.

This chain joins TRBV4-1 and TRBJ2-7; weak D call: TRBD1 (5 bases). This CDR3 is built from 15 residues. The V gene lost 2 bases and the J gene lost 0 bases, with 11 bases spanning the gap. Germline V gene sequence: CDR1 MGHRA, CDR2 YSYEKL. The CDR3 DNA sequence: TGCGCCAGCAGCCAATGGACACGACCCTCCTACGAGCAGTACTTC. The encoded protein is CASSQWTRPSYEQYF.

The chain recombines TRBV7-9 with TRBJ2-5; D gene uncertain. The CDR3 is 15 residues long. Trimming cost V 2 bases and J 2 bases, with 12 bases left between them. Germline CDR1 is SEHNR and CDR2 is FQNEAQ (reference sequence). The chain's CDR3 is CASSLMLVDQETQYF. The CDR3 DNA sequence: TGTGCCAGCAGCTTAATGCTAGTTGATCAAGAGACCCAGTACTTC.

The chain recombines TRBV7-9 with TRBJ1-2; 8 bases map to TRBD1. V shed 5 bases, J shed 7 bases, and the junction held 9 bases outside the gene matches. Per the germline V gene, CDR1 is SEHNR and CDR2 is FQNEAQ (reference sequence). The CDR3 totals 14 residues. The CDR3 is CASSPRTGLRGYTF. CDR3 DNA: TGTGCCAGCAGCCCCCGGACAGGGTTGCGTGGCTACACCTTC.

The V gene is TRBV12-5, the J gene TRBJ1-2, with D uncertain. V was trimmed by 3 bases and J by 0 bases, leaving 8 bases between them. CDR1 and CDR2 (germline): LGHNT, FRNRAP. This CDR3 region has 14 residues. The CDR3 here is CASGFQPTNYGYTF. The CDR3 nucleotides are TGTGCTAGTGGTTTTCAACCGACTAACTATGGCTACACCTTC.